A selection of T cell receptor beta chains follows, all from one sample in a study of glioma-infiltrating T cells. TCRdb used MiXCR to reprocess the multiplex PCR reads, holding one entry per CDR3 protein. The sample shows about 210,000 distinct CDR3 sequences, 32% of them seen only once. The sequencing input was glioma tissue, nonneoplastic brain tissue, or PBMCs (not recorded which). These TCRs come from a human donor with low-grade glioma or glioblastoma, undergoing nonglioma brain surgery, or in good health (not recorded which). Each CDR3 is given with its conserved first and last residue. The D gene is left open where the match is weak. Expanded clones are given a class, and other clones once, few, many or no size at all.

J gene,D gene,clone size,V gene,CDR3 protein,CDR3 DNA
TRBJ2-1,TRBD2,many,TRBV7-9,CASSPNPLAGAREQFF,TGTGCCAGCAGCCCTAATCCCCTAGCGGGAGCCCGTGAGCAGTTCTTC
TRBJ2-1,.,many,TRBV28,CASSLPGAGYNEQFF,TGTGCCAGCAGCCTCCCGGGGGCAGGCTACAATGAGCAGTTCTTC
TRBJ1-2,.,few,TRBV19,CASSTRTANYGYTF,TGTGCCAGTAGTACCCGGACAGCCAACTATGGCTACACCTTC
TRBJ2-2,.,few,TRBV2,CASSGEYTNTGELFF,TGTGCCAGCAGTGGAGAGTATACAAACACCGGGGAGCTGTTTTTT
TRBJ1-1,TRBD1,many,TRBV12-3/TRBV12-4,CASSLAGGAFF,TGTGCCAGCAGTTTAGCAGGGGGCGCTTTCTTT
TRBJ2-7,.,few,TRBV19,CASSPDRATYEQYF,TGTGCCAGTAGTCCCGATAGAGCAACCTACGAGCAGTACTTC
TRBJ2-1,.,many,TRBV4-1,CASSQRAGSSYNEQFF,TGCGCCAGCAGCCAGCGAGCGGGTTCCTCCTACAATGAGCAGTTCTTC
TRBJ2-5,.,once,TRBV18,CAISPFAGRPQETQYF,TGTGCCATTTCACCTTTTGCGGGACGGCCTCAAGAGACCCAGTACTTC
TRBJ2-3,TRBD2,many,TRBV5-4,CASSSRLASTDTQYF,TGTGCCAGCAGCTCCCGACTAGCTAGCACAGATACGCAGTATTTT
TRBJ1-2,.,many,TRBV2,CASSDFADSYGYTF,TGTGCCAGCAGTGATTTTGCAGACAGCTATGGCTACACCTTC
TRBJ2-1,.,few,TRBV2,CASSDRSGRNEQFF,TGTGCCAGCAGTGACCGGTCAGGTCGGAATGAGCAGTTCTTC
TRBJ2-1,TRBD2,.,TRBV20-1,CSASLLAGHNEQFF,TGCAGTGCTAGTCTCCTAGCGGGACACAATGAGCAGTTCTTC
TRBJ2-7,.,many,TRBV4-2,CASSRDTSYEQYF,TGTGCCAGCAGCCGGGACACCTCCTACGAGCAGTACTTC
TRBJ2-5,TRBD2,.,TRBV28,CASSSGTRETQYF,TGTGCCAGCTCTAGCGGGACCAGAGAGACCCAGTACTTC
TRBJ2-7,TRBD2,.,TRBV5-5,CACSSSGTSGRAHEQYF,TGTGCCTGCAGCTCATCCGGGACTAGCGGGAGGGCCCACGAGCAGTACTTC
TRBJ2-2,.,many,TRBV6-2/TRBV6-3,CASSYRGPRPPNTGELFF,TGTGCCAGCAGTTACCGGGGCCCCAGGCCGCCGAACACCGGGGAGCTGTTTTTT
TRBJ2-1,.,many,TRBV28,CASSSPGSPYNEQFF,TGTGCCAGCAGTAGCCCCGGGAGCCCCTACAATGAGCAGTTCTTC
TRBJ2-7,.,.,TRBV30,CAWSRDPLSYEQYF,TGTGCCTGGAGTAGAGATCCCCTCTCCTACGAGCAGTACTTC
TRBJ2-2,.,many,TRBV7-9,CASSLAAGGELFF,TGTGCCAGCAGCTTAGCGGCTGGAGGGGAGCTGTTTTTT
TRBJ1-1,.,many,TRBV4-2,CASSQGRNTEAFF,TGTGCCAGCAGCCAAGGCCGGAACACTGAAGCTTTCTTT
TRBJ1-5,.,many,TRBV4-3,CASSQDVGGLQPQHF,TGCGCCAGCAGCCAAGACGTCGGGGGGCTTCAGCCCCAGCATTTT
TRBJ2-7,TRBD1,many,TRBV6-1,CASRPTGGLNYEQYF,TGTGCCAGCAGGCCAACAGGGGGCTTAAACTACGAGCAGTACTTC
TRBJ2-1,.,many,TRBV6-1,CASSSTTGTYNEQFF,TGTGCCAGCAGTTCAACGACAGGAACCTACAATGAGCAGTTCTTC
TRBJ2-5,TRBD2,.,TRBV12-3/TRBV12-4,CASSLLAGIQETQYF,TGTGCCAGCAGTTTACTAGCGGGCATCCAAGAGACCCAGTACTTC
TRBJ2-1,TRBD1,many,TRBV5-1,CASSLDPGQLYNEQFF,TGCGCCAGCAGCTTGGATCCGGGACAGCTCTACAATGAGCAGTTCTTC
TRBJ2-1,TRBD2,many,TRBV25-1,CASSVGLAGLHEQFF,TGTGCCAGCAGCGTGGGACTAGCGGGATTGCATGAGCAGTTCTTC
TRBJ2-5,.,.,TRBV3-1,CASRLPSVGAETQYF,TGTGCCAGCAGACTACCCTCGGTAGGGGCAGAGACCCAGTACTTC
TRBJ2-7,TRBD2,.,TRBV4-2,CASSQDLRSTSGRPKGEQYF,TGTGCCAGCAGCCAAGATTTACGCTCTACTAGCGGGAGGCCTAAAGGCGAGCAGTACTTC
TRBJ1-1,.,.,TRBV19,CVSSPDETMGSEAFF,TGTGTCAGTAGTCCCGACGAAACGATGGGCTCTGAAGCTTTCTTT
TRBJ2-2,.,many,TRBV28,CASTRRVSTGELFF,TGTGCCAGCACCAGACGGGTTTCAACCGGGGAGCTGTTTTTT
TRBJ1-1,.,many,TRBV5-4,CATLRPGINTEAFF,TGTGCCACTTTACGTCCAGGGATCAACACTGAAGCTTTCTTT
TRBJ2-1,.,few,TRBV19,CASSTSRDNEQFF,TGTGCCAGTAGTACGAGCCGAGACAATGAGCAGTTCTTC
TRBJ2-3,.,many,TRBV7-9,CASSFVGVDTQYF,TGTGCCAGCAGCTTCGTCGGGGTAGATACGCAGTATTTT
TRBJ2-1,TRBD2,.,TRBV7-2,CASSQEPTTSGSSYNEQFF,TGCGCCAGCAGCCAAGAGCCCACCACTAGCGGGAGCTCCTACAATGAGCAGTTCTTC
TRBJ2-3,.,.,TRBV4-1,CASSPKARQTSTDTQYF,TGCGCCAGCAGCCCTAAGGCACGACAGACTAGCACAGATACGCAGTATTTT
TRBJ2-2,.,many,TRBV27,CASIDTGELFF,TGTGCCAGCATCGACACCGGGGAGCTGTTTTTT
TRBJ1-4,TRBD1,many,TRBV4-2,CASSLVMSGTGDEKLFF,TGTGCCAGCAGCCTAGTAATGTCCGGGACAGGAGATGAAAAACTGTTTTTT
TRBJ2-7,TRBD2,.,TRBV4-2,CASSQDLTGGYEQYF,TGTGCCAGCAGCCAAGATCTAACGGGAGGGTACGAGCAGTACTTC
TRBJ1-2,.,.,TRBV11-2,CASSPGGVYGYTF,TGTGCCAGCAGCCCCGGGGGGGTCTATGGCTACACCTTC
TRBJ2-7,.,many,TRBV7-9,CASSPQAGQGDSYEQYF,TGTGCCAGCAGCCCCCAAGCAGGCCAGGGTGACTCCTACGAGCAGTACTTC
TRBJ1-2,.,many,TRBV3-1,CASSQSTPNYGYTF,TGTGCCAGCAGCCAATCGACACCCAACTATGGCTACACCTTC
TRBJ2-2,.,many,TRBV20-1,CSAPGLGGSSTGELFF,TGCAGTGCTCCAGGCCTGGGGGGATCGAGCACCGGGGAGCTGTTTTTT
TRBJ2-1,TRBD2,many,TRBV6-1,CASSPTPSGPYNEQFF,TGTGCCAGCAGTCCTACACCTAGCGGGCCCTACAATGAGCAGTTCTTC
TRBJ2-7,.,.,TRBV10-3,CAITKTPSGIEQYF,TGTGCCATCACTAAGACACCCTCTGGGATCGAGCAGTACTTC
TRBJ1-3,.,many,TRBV7-2,CASSLYAQGAGNTIYF,TGTGCCAGCAGCTTATACGCCCAGGGCGCAGGAAACACCATATATTTT
TRBJ2-7,.,many,TRBV18,CASSRRQEGSYEQYF,TGTGCCAGCTCACGACGACAGGAAGGGAGCTACGAGCAGTACTTC
TRBJ2-5,.,few,TRBV5-4,CASSPGGAISQETQYF,TGTGCCAGCAGCCCCGGGGGCGCTATCTCCCAAGAGACCCAGTACTTC
TRBJ1-3,.,many,TRBV5-4,CASSLGGNTIYF,TGTGCCAGCAGCTTGGGGGGAAACACCATATATTTT